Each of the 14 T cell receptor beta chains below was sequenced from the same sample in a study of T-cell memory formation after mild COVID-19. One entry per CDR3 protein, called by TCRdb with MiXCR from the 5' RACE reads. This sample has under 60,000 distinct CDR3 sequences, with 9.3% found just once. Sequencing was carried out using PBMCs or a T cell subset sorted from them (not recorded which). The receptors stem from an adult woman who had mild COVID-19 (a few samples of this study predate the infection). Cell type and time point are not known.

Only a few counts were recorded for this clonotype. The CDR3 is CASSQDPGAETQYF. CDR3 in DNA: TGCGCCAGCAGCCAAGATCCAGGGGCTGAGACCCAGTACTTC. This chain links TRBV4-3 with TRBJ2-5; a weak D match, TRBD1 (6 bases). The CDR3 sequence is 14 residues long. Germline assignment: CDR1 LGHNA and CDR2 YSLEER. V was cut by 0 bases and J by 5 bases, with 10 bases left in between.

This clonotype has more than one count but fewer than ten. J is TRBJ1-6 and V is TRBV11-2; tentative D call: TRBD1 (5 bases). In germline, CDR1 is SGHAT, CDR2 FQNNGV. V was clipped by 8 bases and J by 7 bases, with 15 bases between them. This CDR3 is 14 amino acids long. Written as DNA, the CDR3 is TGTGCCAGCGGCCGCCTCGGGGGGAATTCACCCCTCCACTTT. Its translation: CASGRLGGNSPLHF. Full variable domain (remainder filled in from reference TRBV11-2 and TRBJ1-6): EAGVAQSPRYKIIEKRQSVAFWCNPISGHATLYWYQQILGQGPKLLIQFQNNGVVDDSQLPKDRFSAERLKGVDSTLKIQPAKLEDSAVYLCASGRLGGNSPLHFGNGTRLTVT.

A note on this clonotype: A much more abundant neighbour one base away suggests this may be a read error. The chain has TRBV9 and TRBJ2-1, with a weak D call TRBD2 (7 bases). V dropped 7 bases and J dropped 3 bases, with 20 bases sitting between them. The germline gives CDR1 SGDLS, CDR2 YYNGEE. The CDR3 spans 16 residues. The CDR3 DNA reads TGTGCCAGCGCCCGAGACTCGGGGGGCTACTACAATGAGCAGTTCTTC. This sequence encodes CASARDSGGYYNEQFF.

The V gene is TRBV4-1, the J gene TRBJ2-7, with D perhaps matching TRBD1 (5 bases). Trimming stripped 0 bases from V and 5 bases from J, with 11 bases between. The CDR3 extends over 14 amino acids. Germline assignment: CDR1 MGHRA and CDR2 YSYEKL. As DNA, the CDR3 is TGCGCCAGCAGCCAAGATTTAGCCAGGGACGAGCAGTACTTC. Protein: CASSQDLARDEQYF.

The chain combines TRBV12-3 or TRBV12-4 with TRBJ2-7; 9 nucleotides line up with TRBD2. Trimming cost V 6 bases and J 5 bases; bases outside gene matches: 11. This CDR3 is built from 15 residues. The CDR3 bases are TGTGCCAGCAGAATGGGGGGGACTAGCTTCCACGAGCAGTACTTC. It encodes CASRMGGTSFHEQYF.

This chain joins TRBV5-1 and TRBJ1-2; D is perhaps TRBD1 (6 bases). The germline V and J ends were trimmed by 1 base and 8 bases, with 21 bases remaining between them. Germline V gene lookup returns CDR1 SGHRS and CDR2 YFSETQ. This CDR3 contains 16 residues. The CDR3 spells CASSLSLRGTLGGYTF. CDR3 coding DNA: TGCGCCAGCAGCTTGTCGCTCAGGGGTACTCTTGGGGGCTACACCTTC.

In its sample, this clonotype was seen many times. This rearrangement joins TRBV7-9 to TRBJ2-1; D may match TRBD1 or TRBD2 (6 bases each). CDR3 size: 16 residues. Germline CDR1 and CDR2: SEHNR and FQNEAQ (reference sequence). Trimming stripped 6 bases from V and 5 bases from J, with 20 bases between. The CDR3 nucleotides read TGTGCCAGCAGTTCGGCGAGGGGGGCAGGAGACAATGAGCAGTTCTTC. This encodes CASSSARGAGDNEQFF.

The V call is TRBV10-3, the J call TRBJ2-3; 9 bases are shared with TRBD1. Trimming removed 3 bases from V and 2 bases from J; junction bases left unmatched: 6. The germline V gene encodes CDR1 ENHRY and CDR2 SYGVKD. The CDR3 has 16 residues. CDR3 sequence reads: CAISEAGTGITDTQYF. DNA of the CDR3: TGTGCCATCAGTGAAGCTGGGACAGGGATCACAGATACGCAGTATTTT.

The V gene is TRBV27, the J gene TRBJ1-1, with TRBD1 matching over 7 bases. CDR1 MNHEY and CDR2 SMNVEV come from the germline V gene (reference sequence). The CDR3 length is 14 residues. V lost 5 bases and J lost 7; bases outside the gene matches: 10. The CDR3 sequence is CASSPLGGGSEAFF. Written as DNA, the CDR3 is TGTGCCAGCAGTCCTCTAGGGGGCGGGAGTGAAGCTTTCTTT.

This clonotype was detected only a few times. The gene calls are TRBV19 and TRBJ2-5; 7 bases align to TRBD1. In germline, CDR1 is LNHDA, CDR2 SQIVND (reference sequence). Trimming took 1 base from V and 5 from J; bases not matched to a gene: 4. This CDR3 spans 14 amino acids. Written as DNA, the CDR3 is TGTGCCAGTAGTATAGCGAACAGGGGCGAGACCCAGTACTTC. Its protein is CASSIANRGETQYF. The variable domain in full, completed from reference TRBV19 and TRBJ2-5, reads DGGITQSPKYLFRKEGQNVTLSCEQNLNHDAMYWYRQDPGQGLRLIYYSQIVNDFQKGDIAEGYSVSREKKESFPLTVTSAQKNPTAFYLCASSIANRGETQYFGPGTRLLVL.

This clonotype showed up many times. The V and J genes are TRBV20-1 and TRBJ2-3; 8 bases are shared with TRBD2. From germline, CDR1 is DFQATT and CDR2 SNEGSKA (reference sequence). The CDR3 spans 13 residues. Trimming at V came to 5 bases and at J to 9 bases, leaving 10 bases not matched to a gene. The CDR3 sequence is CSAVESGRDTQYF. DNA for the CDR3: TGCAGTGCTGTTGAGAGCGGGAGAGACACGCAGTATTTT.

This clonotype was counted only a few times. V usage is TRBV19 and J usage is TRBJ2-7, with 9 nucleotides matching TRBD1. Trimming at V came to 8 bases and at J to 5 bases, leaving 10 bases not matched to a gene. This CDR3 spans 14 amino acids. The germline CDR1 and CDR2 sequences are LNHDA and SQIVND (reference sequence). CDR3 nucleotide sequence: TGTGCCAGTTGCAAGGGACAGGGAATCGACGAGCAGTACTTC. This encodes CASCKGQGIDEQYF.

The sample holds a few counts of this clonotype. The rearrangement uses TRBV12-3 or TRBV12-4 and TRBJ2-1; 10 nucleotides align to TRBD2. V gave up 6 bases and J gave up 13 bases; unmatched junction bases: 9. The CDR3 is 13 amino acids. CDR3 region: CASRLNSGGQQFF. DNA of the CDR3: TGTGCCAGCAGGCTGAATAGCGGGGGGCAACAGTTCTTC.

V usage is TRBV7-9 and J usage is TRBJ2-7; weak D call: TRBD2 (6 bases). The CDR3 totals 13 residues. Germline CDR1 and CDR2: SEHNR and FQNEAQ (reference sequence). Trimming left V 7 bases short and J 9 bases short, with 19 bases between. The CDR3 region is CASTGTDSFWQYF. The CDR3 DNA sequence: TGTGCCAGCACCGGGACTGATTCTTTTTGGCAGTACTTC.